The clone carrying this T cell receptor (beta chain) has just a few counts. Antigen unknown. These data originate in a study of cytomegalovirus exposure and HLA in healthy donors. Study outcomes and limitations: In an earlier analysis, most TCR beta V segments were productive about 87% or about 30% of the time. A later analysis linked a missense variant in DCLRE1C to the trimming of TCR beta V and J genes. Several of the most significant clusters appeared linked to common viral pathogens, based on a later analysis.

V lost 5 bases and J lost 3; bases outside the gene matches: 5. The CDR3 is made up of 14 amino acids. Germline-derived CDR1 and CDR2 are MNHEY and SVGAGI. Both 60 Vbeta primers and 13 Jbeta primers went into the PCR. Repertoires were generated with immunoSEQ multiplex PCR, while TCRdb's copy carries only in-frame clones and drops some. Here the sample spans approximately 150,000 clones, approximately 70% being singletons. The sample comprised PBMCs. This receptor was identified in a woman aged 60-70 years in good health and CMV-seronegative. V gene TRBV6-5 combines with J gene TRBJ2-7; the match to TRBD1 covers 9 bases. The CDR3 DNA sequence: TGTGCCAGCAGTAATACAGGGGGCGGCTACGAGCAGTACTTC. As protein: CASSNTGGGYEQYF.